The T cell receptor beta chain under discussion was sequenced for a study of vaccination and CD4 T cells after COVID-19. The overall study: Overlapping spike peptides from SARS-CoV-2, HCoV-NL63, HCoV-OC43 and HCoV-229E served to stimulate the cells.

The Oncomine TCR Beta short-read assay sequenced DNA from cultured CD4+ T cells. One entry per CDR3 protein, called by TCRdb with MiXCR from the PCR reads. The sample holds 25,000 to 30,000 distinct CDR3 sequences, around two fifths seen once. Time point reported: late sampling 161 to 241 days after vaccination in a few convalescent patients. Treatment defined: roughly 10-day PBMC culture with coronavirus spike peptide pools or control peptides (ViraFEST assay). Antigen-specific T cell expansion with peptide pools preceded TCR sequencing in the ViraFEST approach. The CDR3 has 13 residues. Germline values: CDR1 MGHRA, CDR2 YSYEKL. V was shortened by 4 bases and J by 4 bases, with 8 bases between the two germline ends. There are a few counts of this clonotype. The antigen is not known. General study points: Researchers report that a median approximately 85% of reactive clones in convalescent patients surfaced only post-vaccination.

The V call is TRBV4-1, the J call TRBJ1-5; D ambiguous. The source material was CD4+ T cells from blood, cultured in vitro, sampled about 7 months after SARS-CoV-2 vaccination. This sequence was found in a human donor who had recovered from COVID-19. The DNA of the CDR3 is TGCGCCAGCAGCCTATGGAGGAATCAGCCCCAGCATTTT. It translates to CASSLWRNQPQHF.